This T cell receptor beta chain was sequenced during a study of cytomegalovirus exposure and HLA in healthy donors. Whole-study findings and limits: The authors later found TCR association rates varying by HLA locus, with DRB1 most and HLA-C fewest. Analysis was carried out at a later point, and it linked a missense DCLRE1C variant to TCR beta V- and J-gene trimming. Most TCR beta V segments were productive about 90% or about 30% of the time in an earlier analysis.

About this clone: Antigen: not known.

Primers included in the PCR were 60 Vbeta and 13 Jbeta primers. In the original processing: As a later analysis found, there were 60 million to 90 million unique TCR beta chains, of which about 10 million were shared. Sequenced by immunoSEQ multiplex PCR; TCRdb stores in-frame clones only, minus some. For V, J and clone size, that table is used; D and trimming come from the DNA. The sample carries 100,000 to 150,000 clones, 75% to 85% recorded once. The germline CDR1 and CDR2 sequences are SGHNT and YYREEE (reference sequence). Trimming cost V 4 bases and J 2 bases, with 15 bases left between them. The CDR3 is 15 residues long.

The chain recombines TRBV5-4 with TRBJ2-5; D is possibly TRBD2 (5 bases). This TCR derives from a woman in her 50s in good health and CMV-seropositive. Source material: PBMCs. The CDR3 DNA reads TGTGCCAGCAGCCCCCGTATGACGGGGCAAGAGACCCAGTACTTC. Residues: CASSPRMTGQETQYF. The full variable domain, with the rest looked up from reference TRBV5-4 and TRBJ2-5, is ETGVTQSPTHLIKTRGQQVTLRCSSQSGHNTVSWYQQALGQGPQFIFQYYREEENGRGNFPPRFSGLQFPNYSSELNVNALELDDSALYLCASSPRMTGQETQYFGPGTRLLVL.